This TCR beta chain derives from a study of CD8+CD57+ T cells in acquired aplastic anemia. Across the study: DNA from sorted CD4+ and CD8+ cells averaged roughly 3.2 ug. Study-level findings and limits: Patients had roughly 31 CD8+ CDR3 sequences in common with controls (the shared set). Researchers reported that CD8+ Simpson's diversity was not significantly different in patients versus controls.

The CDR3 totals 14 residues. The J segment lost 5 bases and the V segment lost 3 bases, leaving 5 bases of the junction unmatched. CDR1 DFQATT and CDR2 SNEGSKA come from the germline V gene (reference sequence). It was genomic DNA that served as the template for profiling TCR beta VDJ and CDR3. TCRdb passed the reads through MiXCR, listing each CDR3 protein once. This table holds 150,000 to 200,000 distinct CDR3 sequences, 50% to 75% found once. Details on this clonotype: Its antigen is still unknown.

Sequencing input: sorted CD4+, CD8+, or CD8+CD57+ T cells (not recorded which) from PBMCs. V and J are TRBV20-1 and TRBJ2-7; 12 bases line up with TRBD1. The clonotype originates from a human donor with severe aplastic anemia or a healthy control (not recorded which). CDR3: CSARFGTGGDEQYF. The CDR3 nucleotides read TGCAGTGCTAGGTTTGGGACAGGGGGCGACGAGCAGTACTTC.